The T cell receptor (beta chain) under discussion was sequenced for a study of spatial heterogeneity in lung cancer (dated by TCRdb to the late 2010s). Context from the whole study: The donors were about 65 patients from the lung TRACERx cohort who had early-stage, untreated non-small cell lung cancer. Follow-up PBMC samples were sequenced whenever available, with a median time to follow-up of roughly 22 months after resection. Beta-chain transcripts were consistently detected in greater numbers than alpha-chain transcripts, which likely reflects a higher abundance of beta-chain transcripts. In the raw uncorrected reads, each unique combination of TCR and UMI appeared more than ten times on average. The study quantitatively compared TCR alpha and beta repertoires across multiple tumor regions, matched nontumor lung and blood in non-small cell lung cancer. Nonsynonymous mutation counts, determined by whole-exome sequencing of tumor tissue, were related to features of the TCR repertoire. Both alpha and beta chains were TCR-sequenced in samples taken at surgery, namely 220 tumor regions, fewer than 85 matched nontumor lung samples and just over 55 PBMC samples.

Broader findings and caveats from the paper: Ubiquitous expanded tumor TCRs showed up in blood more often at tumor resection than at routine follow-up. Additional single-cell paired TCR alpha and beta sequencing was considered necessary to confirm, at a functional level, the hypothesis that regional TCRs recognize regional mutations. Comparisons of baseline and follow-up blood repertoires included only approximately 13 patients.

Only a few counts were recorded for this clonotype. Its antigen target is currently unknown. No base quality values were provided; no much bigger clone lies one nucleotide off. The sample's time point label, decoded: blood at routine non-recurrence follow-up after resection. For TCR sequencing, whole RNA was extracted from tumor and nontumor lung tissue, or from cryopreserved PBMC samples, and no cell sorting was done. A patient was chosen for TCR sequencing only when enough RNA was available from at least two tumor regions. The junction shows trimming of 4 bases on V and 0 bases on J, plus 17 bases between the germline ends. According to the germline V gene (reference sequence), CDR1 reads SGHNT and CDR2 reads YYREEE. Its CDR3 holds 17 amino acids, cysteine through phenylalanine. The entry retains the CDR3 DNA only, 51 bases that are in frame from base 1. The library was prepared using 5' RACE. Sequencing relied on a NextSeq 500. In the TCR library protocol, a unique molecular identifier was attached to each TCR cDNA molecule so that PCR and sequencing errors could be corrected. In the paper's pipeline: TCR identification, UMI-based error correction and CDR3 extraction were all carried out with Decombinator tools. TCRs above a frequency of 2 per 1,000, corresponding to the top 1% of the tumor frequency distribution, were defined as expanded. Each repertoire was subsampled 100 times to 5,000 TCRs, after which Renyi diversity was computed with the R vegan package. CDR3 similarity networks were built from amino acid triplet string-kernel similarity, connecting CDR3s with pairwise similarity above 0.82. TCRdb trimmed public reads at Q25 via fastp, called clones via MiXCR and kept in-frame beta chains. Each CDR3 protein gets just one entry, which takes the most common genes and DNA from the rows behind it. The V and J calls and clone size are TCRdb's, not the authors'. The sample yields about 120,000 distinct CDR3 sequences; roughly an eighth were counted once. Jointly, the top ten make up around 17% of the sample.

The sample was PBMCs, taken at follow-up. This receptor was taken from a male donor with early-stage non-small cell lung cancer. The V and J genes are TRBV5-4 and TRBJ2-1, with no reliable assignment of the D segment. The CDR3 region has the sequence CASSPTGRGSSYNEQFF. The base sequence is TGTGCCAGCAGCCCCACCGGGCGCGGTAGCTCCTACAATGAGCAGTTCTTC.